These 30 T cell receptor beta chains came from one sample sequenced in a study of vaccination and CD4 T cells after COVID-19. Treatment noted: approximately 9-day PBMC culture with coronavirus spike peptide pools or control peptides (ViraFEST assay). The Oncomine TCR Beta short-read assay was what sequenced the DNA obtained from cultured CD4+ T cells. TCRdb reanalysed the PCR reads using MiXCR and keeps one entry per CDR3 protein. The table lists 4,100 or so distinct CDR3 sequences, roughly a fifth of them singletons. For these TCRs, the target antigens are not known. The sample comprised CD4+ T cells from blood, cultured in vitro. Receptors originate from a human donor who had recovered from COVID-19.

The chain joins TRBV11-2 to TRBJ2-3, with 7 bases aligning to TRBD1. V shed 5 bases and J 2 bases; nucleotides not matched to a gene: 4. Germline CDR1 and CDR2: SGHAT and FQNNGV. The CDR3 totals 14 residues. This CDR3 reads CASSTGTDTDTQYF. Written as DNA, the CDR3 is TGTGCCAGCAGCACCGGGACAGACACAGATACGCAGTATTTT. Based on the CDR3 plus reference TRBV11-2 and TRBJ2-3, the full variable domain is EAGVAQSPRYKIIEKRQSVAFWCNPISGHATLYWYQQILGQGPKLLIQFQNNGVVDDSQLPKDRFSAERLKGVDSTLKIQPAKLEDSAVYLCASSTGTDTDTQYFGPGTRLTVL.

Relative to its sample, this clonotype is medium-sized. The rearrangement joins TRBV7-2 to TRBJ1-5, with a weak D call TRBD1 (5 bases). The CDR3 runs to 14 residues. Germline CDR1 is SGHTA and CDR2 is FQGNSA. V lost 1 base and J lost 7, with 11 bases in between. Here the CDR3 DNA reads TGTGCCAGCAGCTTAGGACAGTTCAGGCAGCCCCAGCATTTT. Translation: CASSLGQFRQPQHF.

V gene TRBV20-1 combines with J gene TRBJ2-1; TRBD2 matches 14 bases. CDR1 is DFQATT and CDR2 is SNEGSKA in the germline V gene (reference sequence). The V and J ends lost 7 bases and 13 bases, in that order; junction bases with no gene match: 9. The CDR3 sequence is 13 residues long. The CDR3 DNA follows: TGCAGTGATTCTAGGACTAGCGGGGGGTTACAGTTCTTC. Its translation: CSDSRTSGGLQFF.

This clonotype was seen just once. The rearrangement joins TRBV20-1 to TRBJ1-5, with TRBD1 matching 10 bases. V dropped 5 bases and J dropped 0; count of bases not matched to a gene: 7. The CDR3 has 16 residues. Germline values: CDR1 DFQATT, CDR2 SNEGSKA (reference sequence). DNA for the CDR3: TGCAGTGCTGTGGACAGGGGGACTTATAGCAATCAGCCCCAGCATTTT. Translated: CSAVDRGTYSNQPQHF.

This clonotype has just a few counts. The V gene is TRBV19, the J gene TRBJ1-2, with D perhaps TRBD1 (6 bases). Germline V CDR1 and CDR2: LNHDA, SQIVND (reference sequence). V lost 9 bases, J lost 3 bases, and 17 bases lay in between. This CDR3 spans 14 amino acids. As DNA, the CDR3 is TGTGCCAGGAAAACAGGGAGTCGGGACTATGGCTACACCTTC. Translated, it gives CARKTGSRDYGYTF.

This clonotype was seen more than once but under ten times. The rearrangement joins TRBV6-1 to TRBJ1-4; the match to TRBD1 covers 8 bases. V shed 10 bases, J shed 0 bases, and the junction held 4 bases outside the gene matches. The CDR3 is made up of 14 amino acids. Germline assignment: CDR1 MNHNS and CDR2 SASEGT. The CDR3 spells CATRTGSTNEKLFF. In DNA form, the CDR3 reads TGTGCCACAAGGACAGGGTCAACTAATGAAAAACTGTTTTTT.

The CDR3, as DNA: TGCGCCAGCAGCCTGGAGATCGGGGAGCTGTTTTTT. This sequence encodes CASSLEIGELFF. J is TRBJ2-2 and V is TRBV5-1; D not resolved. The CDR3 loop spans 12 amino acids. Trimming took 4 bases from V and 7 from J, leaving 8 bases between them. The germline CDR1 and CDR2 sequences are SGHRS and YFSETQ.

The chain couples TRBV10-3 to TRBJ1-1; no clear D. V lost 7 bases, J lost 1 base, and 10 bases lay in between. The CDR3 is made up of 13 amino acids. Germline assignment: CDR1 ENHRY and CDR2 SYGVKD. For the CDR3, the DNA is TGTGCCATCACCTTTGACAAGAACACTGAAGCTTTCTTT. The encoded protein is CAITFDKNTEAFF.

The rearrangement uses TRBV4-1 and TRBJ2-1, with TRBD1 identical over 7 bases. Germline-derived CDR1 and CDR2 are MGHRA and YSYEKL. CDR3 length: 13 residues. V lost 4 bases, J lost 15 bases, and 12 bases stayed unmatched. Written as DNA, the CDR3 is TGCGCCAGCAGCCTGGGACAGTCCAGGGCGACGTTCTTC. Its translation: CASSLGQSRATFF.

This clonotype occurred a few times. V usage is TRBV20-1 and J usage is TRBJ1-1, with TRBD1 identical over 7 bases. The CDR3 consists of 15 residues. Per germline, CDR1 DFQATT and CDR2 SNEGSKA (reference sequence). V gave up 1 base and J gave up 1 base; unmatched junction bases: 6. The CDR3 nucleotides read TGCAGTGCTAGAGTGCCACAGGGGAGGAACACTGAAGCTTTCTTT. Amino acids: CSARVPQGRNTEAFF.

The sample holds a few counts of this clonotype. This rearrangement joins TRBV5-4 to TRBJ2-7; 7 bases are shared with TRBD1. CDR3 size: 14 residues. Germline V gene lookup returns CDR1 SGHNT and CDR2 YYREEE (reference sequence). With 4 bases clipped from V and 6 bases from J, the junction kept 10 bases outside the gene matches. The CDR3: CASSPRGGPTEQYF. As DNA, the CDR3 is TGTGCCAGCAGCCCAAGAGGGGGCCCCACCGAGCAGTACTTC.

This clonotype was seen more than once but under ten times. The chain has TRBV4-1 and TRBJ1-6; 10 nucleotides align to TRBD1. V was pared by 0 bases and J by 10 bases, with 18 bases of the junction left unmatched. CDR1 is MGHRA and CDR2 is YSYEKL in the germline V gene. The CDR3 sequence is 20 residues long. The CDR3 DNA is TGCGCCAGCAGCCAAGATCACCCGACTGGGACAGGGGTGTATCGGTCACCCCTCCACTTT. Amino acid sequence: CASSQDHPTGTGVYRSPLHF.

By frequency in the sample, this clonotype is medium-sized. The V and J genes are TRBV25-1 and TRBJ1-1, with 9 bases lining up with TRBD1. Trimming at V came to 3 bases and at J to 6 bases, leaving 8 bases not matched to a gene. The CDR3 totals 15 residues. From germline, CDR1 is MGHDK and CDR2 SYGVNS. CDR3 sequence: CASSDIDRGKSEAFF. DNA of the CDR3: TGTGCCAGCAGTGATATCGACAGGGGGAAATCTGAAGCTTTCTTT.

This clonotype was seen more than once but under ten times. J is TRBJ2-6 and V is TRBV15, with TRBD1 as a possible D gene (5 bases). CDR1 and CDR2 from the germline V gene are LNHNV and YYDKDF (reference sequence). The V end was cut by 4 bases, the J end by 4 bases, with 14 bases between. This CDR3 spans 16 amino acids. CDR3 bases: TGTGCCACCAGCACAGCCCAGGGAAACGGGGCCAACGTCCTGACTTTC. Translated, it gives CATSTAQGNGANVLTF.

The chain employs TRBV7-8 and TRBJ2-1, with 7 positions matching TRBD1. Unmatched junction bases numbered 12, after V lost 6 bases and J lost 10 bases. The CDR3 runs 14 residues. Looked up from germline, CDR1 is SGHVS and CDR2 is FQNEAQ. This chain's CDR3 is CASRFSQGIGEQFF. CDR3 sequence (DNA): TGTGCCAGCAGGTTCTCACAGGGGATTGGGGAGCAGTTCTTC.

In this sample, this clonotype turned up a few times. DNA for the CDR3: TGTGCCAGCAGCCAAGAAGGGACATCGAACACCGGGGAGCTGTTTTTT. It codes for CASSQEGTSNTGELFF. The chain is built from TRBV4-2 and TRBJ2-2; the D gene is possibly TRBD1 (6 bases). CDR3 length: 16 amino acids. With 0 bases removed from V and 0 bases from J, the gap between germline ends came to 8 bases. Germline V gene data show CDR1 as LGHNA and CDR2 as YNFKEQ.

This rearrangement joins TRBV6-1 to TRBJ2-3; TRBD1 matches at 9 bases. The CDR3 is 16 amino acids. Germline V gene sequence: CDR1 MNHNS, CDR2 SASEGT. V trimming: 2 bases; J trimming: 4 bases; junction bases outside the gene matches: 7. The chain's CDR3 is CASSEIPGQGPDTQYF. CDR3 coding DNA: TGTGCCAGCAGTGAAATACCGGGACAGGGCCCAGATACGCAGTATTTT.

The V and J genes are TRBV12-3 or TRBV12-4 and TRBJ1-6; no definite D call. There are 13 residues in the CDR3. V dropped 5 bases and J dropped 15 bases, with 17 bases sitting between them. CDR3 amino acids: CASSLRIFTGLHF. For the CDR3, the DNA is TGTGCCAGCAGTCTCCGAATTTTTACGGGCCTCCACTTT.

This clonotype was recorded only once. The gene calls are TRBV29-1 and TRBJ1-1; D might be TRBD1 (5 bases). Per the germline V gene, CDR1 is SQVTM and CDR2 is ANQGSEA. The V end lost 4 bases, the J end lost 1 base, and 10 bases lay between the germline ends. This CDR3 spans 13 amino acids. The CDR3: CSVGGQGNTEAFF. DNA for the CDR3: TGCAGCGTTGGAGGCCAGGGGAACACTGAAGCTTTCTTT.

This clonotype appeared a few times. J is TRBJ2-3 and V is TRBV18; possibly TRBD2 for D (7 bases). The CDR3 sequence is 16 residues long. Germline CDR1 reads KGHSH; CDR2 reads LQKENI. Trimming stripped 4 bases from V and 3 bases from J, with 17 bases between. CDR3 coding DNA: TGTGCCAGCTCACAGAAATGGGGGGGCAGTACAGATACGCAGTATTTT. Amino acids: CASSQKWGGSTDTQYF.

The chain joins TRBV27 to TRBJ1-2, with 9 bases lining up with TRBD1. CDR3 length: 16 amino acids. The germline V gene encodes CDR1 MNHEY and CDR2 SMNVEV (reference sequence). J lost 2 bases, V lost 2 bases, and 6 bases had no gene match. CDR3 sequence (DNA): TGTGCCAGCAGTTTAGGACAGGGGCGCTTCAACTATGGCTACACCTTC. Its translation is CASSLGQGRFNYGYTF.

This clonotype is medium-sized by share. The gene calls are TRBV11-2 and TRBJ1-2, with D possibly matching TRBD1 (5 bases). The germline V gene has CDR1 SGHAT and CDR2 FQNNGV. The CDR3 consists of 12 residues. Trimming pared 4 bases from V and 8 bases from J, leaving 11 bases between. The CDR3 spells CASSYLGGGYTF. The DNA for the CDR3 is TGTGCCAGCAGCTACCTGGGGGGGGGCTACACCTTC. Filled out from reference TRBV11-2 and TRBJ1-2, the complete variable domain reads EAGVAQSPRYKIIEKRQSVAFWCNPISGHATLYWYQQILGQGPKLLIQFQNNGVVDDSQLPKDRFSAERLKGVDSTLKIQPAKLEDSAVYLCASSYLGGGYTFGSGTRLTVV.

The V call is TRBV27, the J call TRBJ1-1, with D unclear. Between the trimmed V and J ends, which lost 4 bases and 10 bases, there was a span of 19 bases. This CDR3 region has 14 residues. Germline CDR1 MNHEY, CDR2 SMNVEV (reference sequence). The CDR3 nucleotides read TGTGCCAGCAGTTCCCTCTCGCTCCAACCAAGAGCTTTCTTT. This translates into CASSSLSLQPRAFF.

In this sample, this clonotype is medium-sized. The chain carries TRBV20-1 and TRBJ2-3, with 7 bases identical to TRBD1. The CDR3 length is 12 residues. V lost 3 bases and J lost 4; bases outside the gene matches: 1. CDR1 DFQATT and CDR2 SNEGSKA come from the germline V gene (reference sequence). The CDR3 is CSARTGPDTQYF. In DNA, the CDR3 is TGCAGTGCTAGGACAGGGCCAGATACGCAGTATTTT.

This clonotype was seen only a few times. The V gene is TRBV10-2, the J gene TRBJ1-1; D may be TRBD1 (6 bases). The CDR3 runs 15 residues. The V gene's germline CDR1 is WSHSY and CDR2 SAAADI. Trimming removed 2 bases at V and 3 bases at J, with 13 bases between. The CDR3 loop is CASSESWQGHTEAFF. The CDR3 bases are TGCGCCAGCAGTGAGAGTTGGCAGGGGCACACTGAAGCTTTCTTT.

The chain joins TRBV7-6 to TRBJ2-7; either TRBD1 or TRBD2 may fit D (5 bases each). The CDR3 consists of 13 residues. Trimming pared 5 bases from V and 6 bases from J, leaving 14 bases between. The V gene's germline CDR1 is SGHVS and CDR2 FNYEAQ. DNA of the CDR3: TGTGCCAGCAGCGGCAGGGAGTTCGGCGAGCAGTACTTC. Its translation: CASSGREFGEQYF. Together with reference TRBV7-6 and TRBJ2-7, the CDR3 gives the full variable domain: GAGVSQSPRYKVTKRGQDVALRCDPISGHVSLYWYRQALGQGPEFLTYFNYEAQQDKSGLPNDRFSAERPEGSISTLTIQRTEQRDSAMYRCASSGREFGEQYFGPGTRLTVT.

The CDR3, as DNA: TGTGCCAGTAGTATACCCGGGACGTTAGATAACTATGGCTACACCTTC. Amino acid sequence: CASSIPGTLDNYGYTF. V usage is TRBV19 and J usage is TRBJ1-2, with D possibly matching TRBD1 (5 bases). The germline V gene encodes CDR1 LNHDA and CDR2 SQIVND (reference sequence). Trimming left V 2 bases short and J 1 base short, with 14 bases between. This CDR3 is built from 16 residues. Full variable domain (missing parts from reference TRBV19 and TRBJ1-2): DGGITQSPKYLFRKEGQNVTLSCEQNLNHDAMYWYRQDPGQGLRLIYYSQIVNDFQKGDIAEGYSVSREKKESFPLTVTSAQKNPTAFYLCASSIPGTLDNYGYTFGSGTRLTVV.

This chain uses TRBV30 with TRBJ1-6; TRBD1 matches 7 bases. Germline values: CDR1 GTSNPN, CDR2 SVGIG (reference sequence). The ends lost 0 bases at V and 6 bases at J; junction bases unmatched: 2. This CDR3 contains 14 residues. The CDR3 spells CAWSVDRVNSPLHF. As DNA, the CDR3 is TGTGCCTGGAGTGTCGACAGGGTTAATTCACCCCTCCACTTT.

V gene TRBV2 combines with J gene TRBJ2-7; D is possibly TRBD2 (5 bases). V lost 7 bases and J lost 0, with 16 bases in between. Germline CDR1 and CDR2: SNHLY and FYNNEI. This CDR3 has 15 residues. Here the CDR3 DNA reads TGTGCCAGCAAGGAGGCCTATCCGAGCTCCTACGAGCAGTACTTC. Amino acids: CASKEAYPSSYEQYF.

This clonotype was counted only a few times. The chain recombines TRBV12-3 or TRBV12-4 with TRBJ1-1; possibly TRBD1 for D (6 bases). There are 14 residues in the CDR3. V lost 7 bases to trimming and J lost 1 base, with 13 bases between them. CDR3 protein: CASTPSRGNTEAFF. In DNA, the CDR3 is TGTGCCAGCACACCCAGCAGGGGGAACACTGAAGCTTTCTTT.